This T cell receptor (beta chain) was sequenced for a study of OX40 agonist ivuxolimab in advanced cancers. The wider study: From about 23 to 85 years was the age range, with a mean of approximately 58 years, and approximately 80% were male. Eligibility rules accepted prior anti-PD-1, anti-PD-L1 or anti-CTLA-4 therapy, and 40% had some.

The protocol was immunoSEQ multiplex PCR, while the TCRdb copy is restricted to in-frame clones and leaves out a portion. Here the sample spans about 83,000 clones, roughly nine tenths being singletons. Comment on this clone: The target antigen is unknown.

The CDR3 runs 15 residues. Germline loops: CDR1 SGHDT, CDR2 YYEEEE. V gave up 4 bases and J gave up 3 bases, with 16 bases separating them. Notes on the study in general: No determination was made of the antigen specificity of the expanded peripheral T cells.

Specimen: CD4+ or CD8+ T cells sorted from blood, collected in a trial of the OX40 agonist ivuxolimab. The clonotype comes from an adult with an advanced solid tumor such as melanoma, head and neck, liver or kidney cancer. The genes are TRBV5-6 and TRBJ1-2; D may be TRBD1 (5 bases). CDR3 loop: CASSLPREEDYGYTF. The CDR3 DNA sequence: TGTGCCAGCAGCCTCCCCAGGGAAGAAGACTATGGCTACACCTTC.